These 10 T cell receptor beta chains originate from one sample sequenced in a study of blood T cell repertoires in COVID-19. Profiled with immunoSEQ multiplex PCR; TCRdb holds only in-frame clones, not every one. Of 200,000 to 300,000 clones listed, around 80% are singletons. The sample consisted of peripheral blood. These receptors all stem from a human donor in a cohort sampled during active COVID-19.

The chain couples TRBV5-1 to TRBJ2-7; 8 nucleotides match TRBD1. The germline V gene encodes CDR1 SGHRS and CDR2 YFSETQ. V was clipped by 4 bases and J by 3 bases; unmatched bases: 6. The CDR3 is 14 amino acids. CDR3 loop: CASSDRGRGYEQYF. CDR3 coding DNA: TGCGCCAGCAGCGACAGGGGTAGGGGCTACGAGCAGTACTTC.

V usage is TRBV19 and J usage is TRBJ1-1; 11 nucleotides align to TRBD1. With V trimmed by 2 bases and J by 2 bases, 4 bases remained unmatched. In germline, CDR1 is LNHDA, CDR2 SQIVND (reference sequence). CDR3 length: 16 amino acids. The CDR3 nucleotides read TGTGCCAGTAGTATAAGGGGACAGGGGGATAACACTGAAGCTTTCTTT. Its protein is CASSIRGQGDNTEAFF.

The chain is built from TRBV11-1 and TRBJ2-7, with TRBD1 as a possible D gene (6 bases). The germline V gene encodes CDR1 SGHAT and CDR2 FQDESV (reference sequence). This CDR3 has 15 amino acids. V lost 3 bases and J 2 bases, leaving 14 bases between the germline ends. CDR3 sequence: CASSLVRDTAYEQYF. As DNA, the CDR3 is TGTGCCAGCAGCTTGGTTCGGGACACGGCCTACGAGCAGTACTTC.

This chain joins TRBV10-3 and TRBJ2-3, with 8 bases that match TRBD1. The CDR3 is made up of 16 amino acids. The germline V gene encodes CDR1 ENHRY and CDR2 SYGVKD. J lost 2 bases, V lost 6 bases, and 10 bases had no gene match. The CDR3 region is CAIRTKTGATTDTQYF. CDR3 nucleotides: TGTGCCATCAGGACGAAGACAGGGGCCACCACAGATACGCAGTATTTT.

This chain links TRBV3-1 (or the pseudogene TRBV3-2) with TRBJ1-1; the D gene is possibly TRBD1 (5 bases). This CDR3 is 13 amino acids long. The germline CDR1 and CDR2 sequences are LGHDT and YNNKEL (reference sequence). V dropped 0 bases and J dropped 6 bases, with 8 bases sitting between them. The CDR3 DNA sequence: TGTGCCAGCAGCCAAGAGGGGGGGTCTGAAGCTTTCTTT. It specifies CASSQEGGSEAFF.

The chain uses TRBV4-2 and TRBJ1-5; weak D call: TRBD1 (5 bases). The CDR3 has 15 amino acids. Germline loops: CDR1 LGHNA, CDR2 YNFKEQ. Trimming took 2 bases from V and 5 from J, leaving 13 bases between them. CDR3 sequence reads: CASSQMGQTDQPQHF. For the CDR3, the DNA is TGTGCCAGCAGCCAAATGGGGCAGACGGATCAGCCCCAGCATTTT.

The chain joins TRBV24-1 to TRBJ1-6; D possibly corresponds to TRBD1 (6 bases). Between the trimmed V and J ends, which lost 3 bases and 8 bases, there was a span of 7 bases. The V gene's germline CDR1 is KGHDR and CDR2 SFDVKD. CDR3 length: 13 residues. CDR3: CATSDAGDSPLHF. CDR3 sequence (DNA): TGTGCCACCAGTGATGCAGGGGATTCACCCCTCCACTTT.

The chain combines TRBV5-6 with TRBJ1-1; no clear D gene. The CDR3 loop spans 13 amino acids. V was cut by 0 bases and J by 3 bases, with 6 bases left in between. CDR1 is SGHDT, CDR2 YYEEEE, per germline. CDR3 amino acids: CASSLVRDTEAFF. The CDR3 coding sequence is TGTGCCAGCAGCTTGGTCCGGGACACTGAAGCTTTCTTT.

V gene TRBV6-5 combines with J gene TRBJ2-5; D call uncertain. Germline-derived CDR1 and CDR2 are MNHEY and SVGAGI. Trimming took off 2 bases at V and 1 base at J, with 8 bases between the two ends. CDR3 length: 14 residues. CDR3 DNA: TGTGCCAGCAGTTACCGTAGCAGCCAAGAGACCCAGTACTTC. Its translation: CASSYRSSQETQYF.

To note about this clone: The same CDR3 is also encoded by other DNA sequences in this sample. The genes are TRBV5-1 and TRBJ2-3; TRBD1 is a possible D gene (5 bases). Germline V gives CDR1 SGHRS, CDR2 YFSETQ. Trimming left V 0 bases short and J 1 base short, with 9 bases between. CDR3 length: 15 residues. CDR3 nucleotides: TGCGCCAGCAGCTTGGCTGGGGCTGGCACAGATACGCAGTATTTT. The encoded protein is CASSLAGAGTDTQYF.